Each of the 7 T cell receptor beta chains below was sequenced from the same sample in a study of blood T cell repertoires in COVID-19 (TCRdb year 2020). The protocol used for the library was the immunoSEQ multiplex PCR assay. TCRdb holds this immuneACCESS table with in-frame rearrangements only. Some clones are missing; in checked studies, unresolved V genes explain under half, and the rest has no known cause. The sample records approximately 200,000 clones, around 83% of which are singletons. The top ten constitute 1.3% of the sample. Source material: PBMCs or T cells enriched from blood (not recorded which). All receptors come from a woman aged 35 to 49 with acute COVID-19.

This clone occurred a few times. The rearrangement links TRBV18 to TRBJ1-5; 8 positions match TRBD1. V gave up 3 bases and J gave up 6 bases; unmatched junction bases: 10. CDR1 KGHSH and CDR2 LQKENI come from the germline V gene. The CDR3 length is 16 residues. Written as DNA, the CDR3 is TGTGCCAGCTCACCGCAACAGGGGGAGGGGAGTCAGCCCCAGCATTTT. It is translated as CASSPQQGEGSQPQHF.

The CDR3 DNA reads TGCAGCGTTCTGACCGGGACAGGGGGTTCAGATACGCAGTATTTT. Translating gives CSVLTGTGGSDTQYF. The V and J genes are TRBV29-1 and TRBJ2-3, with TRBD1 matching 11 bases. The trim removed 5 bases at V and 4 bases at J, leaving 8 bases unmatched. CDR1 and CDR2 (germline): SQVTM, ANQGSEA. This CDR3 has 15 residues.

The CDR3 DNA sequence: TGTGCCACCACAGAGCATTTTAATCAGCCCCAGCATTTT. Translated: CATTEHFNQPQHF. V and J are TRBV6-5 and TRBJ1-5; D gene uncertain. Germline-derived CDR1 and CDR2 are MNHEY and SVGAGI. V was clipped by 10 bases and J by 4 bases, with 14 bases between them. The CDR3 totals 13 residues.

In this sample, this clone turned up once. V usage is TRBV5-5 and J usage is TRBJ2-1; possibly TRBD2 for D (6 bases). Germline V gene data show CDR1 as SGHKS and CDR2 as YYEKEE (reference sequence). The CDR3 is 15 residues long. The germline V and J ends were trimmed by 0 bases and 6 bases, with 13 bases remaining between them. As DNA, the CDR3 is TGTGCCAGCAGCTTGGTTGGGGGGTCGGTCAATGAGCAGTTCTTC. This sequence encodes CASSLVGGSVNEQFF.

This clone was observed a few times. The chain recombines TRBV4-2 with TRBJ1-1; 10 positions match TRBD1. Germline values: CDR1 LGHNA, CDR2 YNFKEQ. The CDR3 runs 17 residues. V lost 0 bases and J lost 5; bases outside the gene matches: 9. The CDR3 spells CASSQDRQGARETEAFF. For the CDR3, the DNA is TGTGCCAGCAGCCAAGACCGACAGGGGGCGCGGGAGACTGAAGCTTTCTTT.

This chain connects TRBV5-8 to TRBJ2-5, with D unresolved. The CDR3 is 12 amino acids. Germline V gives CDR1 SGHTS, CDR2 YDEGEE. The V end was cut by 4 bases, the J end by 4 bases, with 8 bases between. The CDR3 spells CASSLPLETQYF. The CDR3 DNA reads as TGTGCCAGCAGCCTACCCCTAGAGACCCAGTACTTC.

The chain carries TRBV9 and TRBJ2-1, with 10 bases that match TRBD2. Germline-derived CDR1 and CDR2 are SGDLS and YYNGEE. J gave up 5 bases and V 3 bases, and 11 bases lay outside the gene matches. The CDR3 covers 17 residues. CDR3: CASSAGPLAGADNEQFF. The CDR3, as DNA: TGTGCCAGCAGCGCGGGCCCCCTAGCGGGAGCGGACAATGAGCAGTTCTTC.